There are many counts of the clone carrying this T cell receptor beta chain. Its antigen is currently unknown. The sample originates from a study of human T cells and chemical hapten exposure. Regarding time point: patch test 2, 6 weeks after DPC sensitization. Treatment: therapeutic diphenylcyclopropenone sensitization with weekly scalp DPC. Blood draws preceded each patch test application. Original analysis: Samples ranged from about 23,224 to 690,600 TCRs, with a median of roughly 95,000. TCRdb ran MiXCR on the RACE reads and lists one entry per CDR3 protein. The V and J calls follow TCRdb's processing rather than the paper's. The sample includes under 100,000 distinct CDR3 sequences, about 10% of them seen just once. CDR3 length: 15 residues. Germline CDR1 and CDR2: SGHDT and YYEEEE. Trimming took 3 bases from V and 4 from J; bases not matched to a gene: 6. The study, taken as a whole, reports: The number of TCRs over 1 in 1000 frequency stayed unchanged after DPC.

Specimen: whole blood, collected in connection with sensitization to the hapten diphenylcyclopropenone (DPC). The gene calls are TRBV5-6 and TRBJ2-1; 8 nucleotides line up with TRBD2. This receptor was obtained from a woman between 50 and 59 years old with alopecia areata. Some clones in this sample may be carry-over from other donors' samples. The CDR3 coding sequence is TGTGCCAGCAGCTCCAGCGGGAGCGTGTACAATGAGCAGTTCTTC. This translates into CASSSSGSVYNEQFF.